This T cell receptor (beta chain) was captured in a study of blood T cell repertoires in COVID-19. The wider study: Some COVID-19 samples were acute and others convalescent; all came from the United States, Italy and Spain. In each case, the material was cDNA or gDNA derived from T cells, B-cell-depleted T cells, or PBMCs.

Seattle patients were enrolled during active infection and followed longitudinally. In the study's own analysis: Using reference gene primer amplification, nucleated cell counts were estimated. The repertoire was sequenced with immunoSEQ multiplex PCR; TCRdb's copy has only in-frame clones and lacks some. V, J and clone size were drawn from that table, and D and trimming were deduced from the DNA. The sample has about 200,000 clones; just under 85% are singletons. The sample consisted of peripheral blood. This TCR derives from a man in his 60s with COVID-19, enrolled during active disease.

CDR3 in DNA: TGTGCCAGCAGCTTGCCATCGCGGTATGGCTACACCTTC. Translated, it gives CASSLPSRYGYTF. The rearrangement uses TRBV5-6 and TRBJ1-2; D is unclear. The CDR3 has 13 amino acids. Germline CDR1 is SGHDT and CDR2 is YYEEEE. V was trimmed by 1 base and J by 5 bases, leaving 9 bases between them.